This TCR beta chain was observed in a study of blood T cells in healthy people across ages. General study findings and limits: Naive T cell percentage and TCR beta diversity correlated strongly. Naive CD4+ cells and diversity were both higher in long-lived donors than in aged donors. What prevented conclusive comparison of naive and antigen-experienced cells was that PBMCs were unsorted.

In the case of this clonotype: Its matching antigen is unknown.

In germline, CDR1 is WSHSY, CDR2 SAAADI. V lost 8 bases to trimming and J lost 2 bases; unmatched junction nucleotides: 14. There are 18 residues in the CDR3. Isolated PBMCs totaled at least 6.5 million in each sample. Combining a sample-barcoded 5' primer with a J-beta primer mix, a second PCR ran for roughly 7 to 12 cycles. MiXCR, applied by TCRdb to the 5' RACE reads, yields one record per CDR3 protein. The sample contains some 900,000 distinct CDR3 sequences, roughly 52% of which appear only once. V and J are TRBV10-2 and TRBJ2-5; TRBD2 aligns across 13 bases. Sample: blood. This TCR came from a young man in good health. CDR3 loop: CASGMSRTSGGPQETQYF. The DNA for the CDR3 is TGCGCCAGCGGTATGTCTCGGACTAGCGGGGGACCTCAAGAGACCCAGTACTTC.